The entry below describes one T cell receptor (beta chain). Method: immunoSEQ multiplex PCR; TCRdb's copy keeps in-frame clones and lacks some. The profile covers 50,000 to 65,000 clones, with roughly 70% appearing a single time and 51% taken by the ten largest. Enrolled through a virtual design, the participants were between about 18 and 100 years of age and came from 24 US areas. Exposed participants encountered a COVID-19 case during the 2 weeks preceding study entry. This CDR3 has 15 residues. Germline trimming cut 5 bases from V and 1 base from J; bases unmatched to any gene: 6. Germline-derived CDR1 and CDR2 are MDHEN and SYDVKM. The data were obtained in a study of blood T cell repertoires in COVID-19. Study information: Sources were T cells, B-cell-depleted T cells, or PBMCs; the material itself was cDNA or gDNA.

This receptor was taken from a woman in her sixties who had been exposed to COVID-19. V usage is TRBV28 and J usage is TRBJ2-5; 8 nucleotides agree with TRBD2. What was sequenced was PBMCs or T cells enriched from blood (not recorded which). For the CDR3, the DNA is TGTGCCAGCAGTCTACTAACTAGCGGCCAAGAGACCCAGTACTTC. Protein product: CASSLLTSGQETQYF.